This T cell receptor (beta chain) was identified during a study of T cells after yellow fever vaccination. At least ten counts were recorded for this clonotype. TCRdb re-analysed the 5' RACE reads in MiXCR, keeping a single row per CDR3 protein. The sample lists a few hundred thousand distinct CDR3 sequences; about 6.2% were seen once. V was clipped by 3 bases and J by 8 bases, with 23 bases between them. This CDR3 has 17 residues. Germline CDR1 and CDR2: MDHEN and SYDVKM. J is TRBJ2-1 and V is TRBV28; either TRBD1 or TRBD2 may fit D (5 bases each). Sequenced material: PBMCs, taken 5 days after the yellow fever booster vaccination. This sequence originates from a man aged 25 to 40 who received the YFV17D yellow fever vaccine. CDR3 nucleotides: TGTGCCAGCAGTTTGCGGACGGGGCAGGGAGTTCATTATGAGCAGTTCTTC. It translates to CASSLRTGQGVHYEQFF. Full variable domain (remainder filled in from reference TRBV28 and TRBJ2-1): DVKVTQSSRYLVKRTGEKVFLECVQDMDHENMFWYRQDPGLGLRLIYFSYDVKMKEKGDIPEGYSVSREKKERFSLILESASTNQTSMYLCASSLRTGQGVHYEQFFGPGTRLTVL.